The entry that follows covers one T cell receptor (beta chain) sequence. Its specificity is unknown. These data are taken from a study of beta chain features in type 1 diabetes. The wider study: Patients looked much like healthy donors when it came to age, gender and cell yields. Study-wide results and limits: Shortening that was moderate but significant affected the TCRB CDR3s of Type 1 diabetes patients in all four CD4+ subsets. Unsettled here was the matter of whether HLA type influences TCRB rearrangement.

Central memory, naive, regulatory and stem cell-like memory CD4+ cells were sorted by CD45RO/CCR7/CD25/CD127/CD95/CD27. The purity of all sorted populations exceeded 98%. TCRB transcripts that were expressed got sequenced, as all of the isolated RNA had been reverse transcribed. Measured with immunoSEQ multiplex PCR; TCRdb has only the in-frame clones, and not every one. The repertoire holds approximately 730,000 clones, with roughly 13% as singletons. This CDR3 is built from 15 residues. Germline V lookup: CDR1 MNHEY, CDR2 SMNVEV (reference sequence). V lost 4 bases to trimming and J lost 3 bases; unmatched junction nucleotides: 3.

The J gene is TRBJ1-6, the V gene TRBV27; 7 bases agree with TRBD1. Material: naive CD4+ T cells from blood. The sequence came from a man younger than 35 with type 1 diabetes. The CDR3 DNA follows: TGTGCCAGCAGTTCGGGGGACAGCTATAATTCACCCCTCCACTTT. Protein sequence: CASSSGDSYNSPLHF.